The present T cell receptor beta chain was sequenced within a study of T cell responses to AZD1222 COVID-19 vaccine. Repertoires were generated with immunoSEQ multiplex PCR, while TCRdb's copy carries only in-frame clones and drops some. The sample carries about 84,000 clones, roughly 89% recorded once. V was pared by 9 bases and J by 0 bases, with 4 bases of the junction left unmatched. The CDR3 loop spans 14 amino acids. Germline assignment: CDR1 KGHDR and CDR2 SFDVKD. The chain is built from TRBV24-1 and TRBJ2-1; 7 nucleotides match TRBD2. This specimen consisted of peripheral blood, obtained 28 days after the second AZD1222 dose. The source is an adult who received the AZD1222 COVID-19 vaccine. The CDR3 reads CATGGGSSYNEQFF. The CDR3 bases are TGTGCCACCGGGGGGGGGAGCTCCTACAATGAGCAGTTCTTC.